Shown below are 21 T cell receptor beta chains from a single sample sequenced in a study of CD8 T cells in ankylosing spondylitis. TCRdb reprocessed the 5' RACE reads with MiXCR, giving one entry per CDR3 protein. This repertoire shows 230,000 or so distinct CDR3 sequences, over 15% found once; its top ten account for about a third. Material for sequencing was blood, either unsorted or a sorted T cell fraction (not recorded which). The source is a male donor with ankylosing spondylitis or in good health (not recorded which).

This rearrangement joins TRBV29-1 to TRBJ1-1, with a weak D call TRBD1 (6 bases). This CDR3 is 12 amino acids long. The germline V and J ends were trimmed by 6 bases and 4 bases, with 12 bases remaining between them. Germline CDR1 is SQVTM and CDR2 is ANQGSEA. The CDR3 is CSVLQGITEAFF. DNA of the CDR3: TGCAGCGTCCTACAGGGAATCACTGAAGCTTTCTTT.

At least ten counts were recorded for this clonotype. V usage is TRBV13 and J usage is TRBJ2-3; D might be TRBD2 (5 bases). The V gene lost 1 base and the J gene lost 1 base, with 9 bases spanning the gap. This CDR3 has 15 amino acids. The germline V gene has CDR1 PRHDT and CDR2 FYEKMQ (reference sequence). DNA of the CDR3: TGTGCCAGCAGCTTAGAAACTAGTGGCACAGATACGCAGTATTTT. This translates into CASSLETSGTDTQYF.

This clonotype was detected a few times. V usage is TRBV7-6 and J usage is TRBJ1-5, with TRBD1 matching over 9 bases. Germline V gene lookup returns CDR1 SGHVS and CDR2 FNYEAQ. V lost 5 bases, J lost 8 bases, and 7 bases stayed unmatched. The CDR3 extends over 14 amino acids. This CDR3 reads CASSETGGFEPQHF. The CDR3 DNA is TGTGCCAGCAGCGAGACAGGGGGGTTTGAGCCCCAGCATTTT.

This clonotype was observed a single time. The chain joins TRBV27 to TRBJ2-7, with D perhaps matching TRBD2 (5 bases). This CDR3 has 15 residues. V dropped 0 bases and J dropped 0 bases, with 9 bases sitting between them. CDR1 is MNHEY, CDR2 SMNVEV, per germline (reference sequence). In DNA, the CDR3 is TGTGCCAGCAGTTTATCGCAGCGGAGCTCCTACGAGCAGTACTTC. Protein: CASSLSQRSSYEQYF.

This clonotype appeared a few times. The V and J genes are TRBV7-2 and TRBJ1-1; tentatively, D is TRBD1 (5 bases). The ends were cut back, 8 bases at V and 0 bases at J, with 22 bases in the middle. The CDR3 is 17 amino acids. Germline V CDR1 and CDR2: SGHTA, FQGNSA. CDR3 DNA sequence: TGTGCCAGCGCCCCCGACAGCCTTGGGGTGGTGAACACTGAAGCTTTCTTT. Translating it yields CASAPDSLGVVNTEAFF.

The J gene is TRBJ2-1, the V gene TRBV7-9; weak D call: TRBD2 (5 bases). This CDR3 contains 17 residues. Germline V gives CDR1 SEHNR, CDR2 FQNEAQ (reference sequence). V was cut by 2 bases and J by 1 base, with 15 bases left in between. CDR3 protein: CASSLISVGGSYNEQFF. The CDR3 DNA reads as TGTGCCAGCAGCTTAATCTCAGTAGGAGGTTCCTACAATGAGCAGTTCTTC.

The chain links TRBV27 to TRBJ2-7; D may be TRBD1 (6 bases). Germline assignment: CDR1 MNHEY and CDR2 SMNVEV (reference sequence). The CDR3 runs to 15 residues. V was trimmed by 6 bases and J by 3 bases, leaving 18 bases between them. The CDR3 nucleotides are TGTGCCAGCAGCCTATCGGCCGGGACACACTACGAGCAGTACTTC. Its translation: CASSLSAGTHYEQYF.

This clonotype was seen only a few times. V and J are TRBV29-1 and TRBJ2-1; 12 bases align to TRBD2. CDR1 SQVTM and CDR2 ANQGSEA come from the germline V gene. The CDR3 contains 15 residues. The V and J ends lost 6 bases and 7 bases, in that order; junction bases with no gene match: 10. For the CDR3, the DNA is TGCAGCGTGGACGGACTAGCGGGGAACTGGAATGAGCAGTTCTTC. Translating it yields CSVDGLAGNWNEQFF.

This chain uses TRBV27 with TRBJ2-5; D is perhaps TRBD2 (6 bases). The germline V gene has CDR1 MNHEY and CDR2 SMNVEV (reference sequence). The CDR3 has 14 amino acids. The V gene lost 6 bases and the J gene lost 7 bases, with 18 bases spanning the gap. In DNA, the CDR3 is TGTGCCAGCAGGCGGGACGTTCTCCACCGGACCCAGTACTTC. It codes for CASRRDVLHRTQYF.

This clonotype was seen at least ten times. The chain is built from TRBV28 and TRBJ1-1, with 9 bases that match TRBD1. Germline values: CDR1 MDHEN, CDR2 SYDVKM. V was clipped by 5 bases and J by 11 bases; unmatched bases: 9. This CDR3 is 13 amino acids long. The CDR3 sequence is CASSPGQGMSAFF. CDR3 sequence (DNA): TGTGCCAGCAGTCCGGGACAGGGTATGAGCGCTTTCTTT. The full variable domain, in which reference TRBV28 and TRBJ1-1 provide the parts outside the CDR3, is DVKVTQSSRYLVKRTGEKVFLECVQDMDHENMFWYRQDPGLGLRLIYFSYDVKMKEKGDIPEGYSVSREKKERFSLILESASTNQTSMYLCASSPGQGMSAFFGQGTRLTVV.

The chain links TRBV3-1 to TRBJ2-7; unclear D gene. The CDR3 length is 14 residues. The germline V gene has CDR1 LGHDT and CDR2 YNNKEL (reference sequence). The ends were cut back, 4 bases at V and 2 bases at J, with 12 bases in the middle. This chain's CDR3 is CASSPSDSTYEQYF. The CDR3 DNA follows: TGTGCCAGCAGCCCCAGCGATAGTACCTACGAGCAGTACTTC.

The chain recombines TRBV20-1 with TRBJ2-1; 15 positions agree with TRBD2. Trimming at V came to 1 base and at J to 9 bases, leaving 4 bases not matched to a gene. Germline CDR1 DFQATT, CDR2 SNEGSKA (reference sequence). The CDR3 has 15 residues. As DNA, the CDR3 is TGCAGTGCTAGAGGGACTAGCGGGAGGGCCAGTGAGCAGTTCTTC. It is translated as CSARGTSGRASEQFF.

CDR3 bases: TGTGCCAGCAGCCAAGTCGCTGTCGGTCTGCACACGGATACGCAGTATTTT. The encoded protein is CASSQVAVGLHTDTQYF. The chain couples TRBV14 to TRBJ2-3; D uncertain. Trimming took off 1 base at V and 6 bases at J, with 20 bases between the two ends. The CDR3 loop spans 17 amino acids. The germline V gene encodes CDR1 SGHDN and CDR2 FVKESK.

There are a few counts of this clonotype. V usage is TRBV29-1 and J usage is TRBJ2-7, with TRBD2 matching 7 bases. The trim removed 2 bases at V and 4 bases at J, leaving 8 bases unmatched. This CDR3 has 14 residues. Germline CDR1 is SQVTM and CDR2 is ANQGSEA. As DNA, the CDR3 is TGCAGCGTTGAAAGGGCGGGAGAGGCTTACGAGCAGTACTTC. Its translation: CSVERAGEAYEQYF.

In its sample, this clonotype was seen a few times. This CDR3 is CASQGLETYNEQFF. The CDR3, as DNA: TGTGCCAGTCAAGGCCTCGAAACCTACAATGAGCAGTTCTTC. The chain employs TRBV27 and TRBJ2-1; D remains ambiguous. CDR3 length equals 14 residues. Looked up from germline, CDR1 is MNHEY and CDR2 is SMNVEV (reference sequence). Trimming left V 9 bases short and J 2 bases short, with 14 bases between.

This chain uses TRBV4-3 with TRBJ2-7; 11 nucleotides match TRBD2. The V gene's germline CDR1 is LGHNA and CDR2 YSLEER. The V segment lost 4 bases and the J segment 4 bases; nucleotides outside the gene matches: 6. The CDR3 is 15 amino acids. CDR3 DNA sequence: TGCGCCAGCAGCCTCACTAGCGGGAGTGGGTACGAGCAGTACTTC. It translates to CASSLTSGSGYEQYF.

The table lists this clonotype with many counts. The gene calls are TRBV9 and TRBJ2-3, with D possibly TRBD2 on 6 matching bases. The germline V gene encodes CDR1 SGDLS and CDR2 YYNGEE. The V gene lost 1 base and the J gene lost 5 bases, with 14 bases spanning the gap. This CDR3 is built from 15 residues. In DNA form, the CDR3 reads TGTGCCAGCAGCGTATATTCGGGAGCGAAAGATACGCAGTATTTT. As protein: CASSVYSGAKDTQYF.

The J gene is TRBJ2-7, the V gene TRBV4-1, with D tentatively TRBD1 or TRBD2 (7 bases each). Germline CDR1 is MGHRA and CDR2 is YSYEKL. V was shortened by 0 bases and J by 3 bases, with 21 bases between the two germline ends. The CDR3 has 18 residues. The chain's CDR3 is CASSQDLGSGTEDYEQYF. CDR3 nucleotides: TGCGCCAGCAGCCAAGATCTTGGAAGCGGGACAGAGGACTACGAGCAGTACTTC.

V is TRBV11-2 and J is TRBJ2-3; TRBD2 aligns across 10 bases. The trim removed 0 bases at V and 3 bases at J, leaving 6 bases unmatched. The CDR3 consists of 17 residues. Germline CDR1 is SGHAT and CDR2 is FQNNGV. In DNA, the CDR3 is TGTGCCAGCAGCTTAGAGCTAGCGGGAGTTTCGACAGATACGCAGTATTTT. Residues: CASSLELAGVSTDTQYF.

This chain uses TRBV9 with TRBJ2-5; D is perhaps TRBD1 or TRBD2 (5 bases each). The V gene lost 0 bases and the J gene lost 4 bases, with 7 bases spanning the gap. Per germline, CDR1 SGDLS and CDR2 YYNGEE. This CDR3 is 13 amino acids long. CDR3 sequence: CASSVGGIETQYF. CDR3 DNA: TGTGCCAGCAGCGTAGGGGGGATAGAGACCCAGTACTTC.

The sample holds a few counts of this clonotype. The chain has TRBV7-8 and TRBJ2-5; D call uncertain. V dropped 5 bases and J dropped 3 bases, with 16 bases sitting between them. The CDR3 loop spans 15 amino acids. Germline V lookup: CDR1 SGHVS, CDR2 FQNEAQ. Here the CDR3 DNA reads TGTGCCAGCAGCGCCAAACAAGCGAAGGAAGAGACCCAGTACTTC. This gives the protein CASSAKQAKEETQYF. Based on the CDR3 plus reference TRBV7-8 and TRBJ2-5, the full variable domain is GAGVSQSPRYKVAKRGQDVALRCDPISGHVSLFWYQQALGQGPEFLTYFQNEAQLDKSGLPSDRFFAERPEGSVSTLKIQRTQQEDSAVYLCASSAKQAKEETQYFGPGTRLLVL.